The next 7 T cell receptor beta chains were all read from a single sample in a study of radiation and T cells in renal cell carcinoma. Using immunoSEQ multiplex PCR, the repertoire was profiled, and TCRdb retains in-frame clones only, with some absent. This sample has roughly 150,000 clones, with 87% found just once. The time point here: blood 2 weeks post-SBRT. Stated treatment: 15 Gy SBRT to primary tumor, nephrectomy 4 weeks later. This specimen was blood, taken from a patient whose treatment included radiotherapy and nephrectomy. The receptors originated from a woman aged 45-59 years with renal cell carcinoma.

The V call is TRBV7-6, the J call TRBJ2-2; D gene uncertain. Trimming took off 1 base at V and 4 bases at J, with 4 bases between the two ends. CDR3 size: 13 residues. CDR1 is SGHVS and CDR2 is FNYEAQ in the germline V gene. Here the CDR3 reads CASSLESTGELFF. CDR3 sequence (DNA): TGTGCCAGCAGCTTAGAAAGCACCGGGGAGCTGTTTTTT.

This clone was recorded once. V and J are TRBV5-8 and TRBJ1-1, with D possibly matching TRBD1 (5 bases). The V and J ends lost 4 bases and 6 bases respectively, with 16 bases between them. This CDR3 contains 14 residues. Germline CDR1 is SGHTS and CDR2 is YDEGEE. This chain's CDR3 is CASSPGARVAEAFF. As DNA, the CDR3 is TGTGCCAGCAGCCCCGGGGCCCGCGTGGCTGAAGCTTTCTTT.

This chain joins TRBV5-6 and TRBJ1-2; possible D gene TRBD1, 5 bases. The length of the CDR3 is 14 residues. Germline V gene data show CDR1 as SGHDT and CDR2 as YYEEEE. Trimming took off 4 bases at V and 8 bases at J, with 18 bases between the two ends. The CDR3 DNA is TGTGCCAGCAGCGCGGGACGGATCGGGCAAGGCTACACCTTC. Amino acid sequence: CASSAGRIGQGYTF.

The count of this clone is one. This chain links TRBV2 with TRBJ2-5; 14 nucleotides agree with TRBD2. Germline trimming cut 10 bases from V and 5 bases from J; bases unmatched to any gene: 21. Germline V gene sequence: CDR1 SNHLY, CDR2 FYNNEI. The CDR3 spans 19 residues. The CDR3 protein is CATLNTGTSGGSLGETQYF. DNA for the CDR3: TGTGCCACCCTGAATACCGGGACTAGCGGGGGATCCCTTGGGGAGACCCAGTACTTC. Full variable domain (rest looked up from reference TRBV2 and TRBJ2-5): EPEVTQTPSHQVTQMGQEVILRCVPISNHLYFYWYRQILGQKVEFLVSFYNNEISEKSEIFDDQFSVERPDGSNFTLKIRSTKLEDSAMYFCATLNTGTSGGSLGETQYFGPGTRLLVL.

The genes are TRBV7-2 and TRBJ2-1, with 8 nucleotides matching TRBD2. Germline loops: CDR1 SGHTA, CDR2 FQGNSA. This CDR3 spans 15 amino acids. V was clipped by 5 bases and J by 0 bases; unmatched bases: 3. The CDR3 DNA reads as TGTGCCAGCAGCCGGGAGGGAGTCTCCTACAATGAGCAGTTCTTC. It encodes CASSREGVSYNEQFF.

The chain carries TRBV2 and TRBJ1-5, with TRBD1 identical over 7 bases. V gave up 6 bases and J gave up 2 bases; unmatched junction bases: 7. This CDR3 region has 15 residues. Germline V CDR1 and CDR2: SNHLY, FYNNEI. The CDR3 nucleotides are TGTGCCAGCAGCCCTATTACAGGGGGCAATCAGCCCCAGCATTTT. Translation gives CASSPITGGNQPQHF.

This chain joins TRBV5-4 and TRBJ2-6; 12 bases match TRBD2. Germline CDR1 SGHNT, CDR2 YYREEE (reference sequence). The CDR3 spans 19 residues. V was pared by 5 bases and J by 0 bases, with 9 bases of the junction left unmatched. The CDR3 spells CASSNGLAGTISGANVLTF. CDR3 nucleotides: TGTGCCAGCAGTAACGGACTAGCGGGGACCATCTCTGGGGCCAACGTCCTGACTTTC.